Given below is one T cell receptor beta chain in context. Its antigen specificity is not known. No much larger clonotype is one base removed from it; base qualities were not supplied. This sample was taken from a study of blood T cell repertoires in COVID-19 (dated by TCRdb to the early 2020s). About the study as a whole: Samples from collaborators originated in the United States, Italy and Spain and spanned both the acute and convalescent phases of COVID-19. The prospective study material was composed of cDNA or gDNA derived from T cells, B-cell-depleted T cells, or PBMCs. Subjects who had been exposed to COVID-19, were actively infected with it, or had recovered from it provided the deeply sampled blood TCRbeta repertoires that made up the dataset. The repertoires were released in a freely available public database meant as a resource for research on the immune response to SARS-CoV-2. The samples were drawn from the first 160 participants of the ongoing ImmuneRACE study and from 1,254 subjects provided by 6 global collaborators. Sample metadata almost always included a de-identified subject ID, COVID-19 status, age in years and sex. Where available, HLA class I and class II types were obtained from metadata supplied by the sample provider rather than from assay-based typing.

Relative to germline, V is 5 bases shorter and J is 4 bases shorter, with 14 bases between their ends. CDR1 and CDR2 were assigned from the germline V gene as SGHVS and FQNEAQ. The CDR3 runs 14 residues from the cysteine to the phenylalanine. The only DNA kept is the CDR3, 42 bases in frame from the first base. Points the paper makes about the study in general: How much clinical and demographic metadata was included differed by source and by participant, and the metadata was provided uncurated.

TCRbeta CDR3 regions were amplified from genomic DNA by means of the immunoSEQ Assay, a bias-controlled multiplex PCR. The paper's processing steps were these. Within the assay, amplification of reference gene primers was used to estimate how many nucleated cells each sample contained. To quantify the absolute abundance of each unique TCRbeta CDR3 rearrangement, sequence reads were collapsed and filtered. For each sample, productive Simpson clonality was calculated by taking the square root of Simpson's diversity index across productive rearrangements. Drawn from immuneACCESS, this table holds only the in-frame rearrangements with V and J called that TCRdb kept. Clones are partly lost; checked studies trace under half to an unresolved V gene and leave the rest unexplained. V and J calls and clone size are copied from that table; D and trimming were computed from the DNA. This sample is represented by roughly 310,000 clones; 70% to 90% of them were singletons. The top ten constitute around a tenth of the sample.

Participants in the prospective study were aged about 18 to 95 years, lived in 24 United States geographic areas, and enrolled through a virtual design. To assign participants to cohorts, the prospective study relied on clinical history that participants themselves reported in a screening survey and a study questionnaire. For ImmuneRACE Cohort 3, a participant was defined as recovered based on two consecutive negative NP/OP PCR tests, clearance by a healthcare professional, or resolution of symptoms. Each participant in the prospective study had whole blood, serum and a nasopharyngeal or oropharyngeal swab collected by mobile phlebotomists. Participants in the prospective study had the option to provide additional blood draws and questionnaires over a 2-month period. Before DNA extraction, blood samples from the prospective study were shipped at room temperature or frozen.

The rearranged chain carries TRBV7-8 and TRBJ1-1; the D gene cannot be resolved reliably. Sequenced: PBMCs or T cells enriched from blood (not recorded which). This receptor was obtained from a middle-aged woman who had recovered from COVID-19. For the CDR3, the sequence is CASSHEAAGTEAFF. Read as DNA, the sequence is TGTGCCAGCAGCCACGAAGCGGCGGGCACTGAAGCTTTCTTT.